Here is one TCR beta chain with its context. Trimming stripped 4 bases from V and 5 bases from J, with 15 bases between. CDR3 size: 15 residues. CDR1 and CDR2 from the germline V gene are MDHEN and SYDVKM. This entry comes from a study of shared clonotypes between healthy human individuals. Study-wide context: Donors consisted of two women and three men between 18 and 49.

The study separated CD4+ cells into CD45RA+ naive and CD45RA-negative memory subsets. Running of the assay took place at deep level. Assay: immunoSEQ multiplex PCR; the TCRdb copy retains only in-frame clones and omits some. In the table there are a few million clones, 93% of which are singletons. The V and J genes are TRBV28 and TRBJ1-3, with D uncertain. The TCR originated in a man in his late teens or twenties in good health. Some clones in this sample may be carry-over from other donors' samples. Sample: naive CD4+ T cells from PBMCs. Documented subset: CD45RA+ positively selected. Written as DNA, the CDR3 is TGTGCCAGCAGTTCCGCAAGCGGGCGAAGAAACACCATATATTTT. Translation: CASSSASGRRNTIYF. Complete variable domain (other parts from reference TRBV28 and TRBJ1-3): DVKVTQSSRYLVKRTGEKVFLECVQDMDHENMFWYRQDPGLGLRLIYFSYDVKMKEKGDIPEGYSVSREKKERFSLILESASTNQTSMYLCASSSASGRRNTIYFGEGSWLTVV.